Below are 31 T cell receptor beta chains sequenced from a single sample in a study of T cells after yellow fever vaccination. TCRdb processed the 5' RACE reads anew with MiXCR; each CDR3 protein has one entry. The table records around 590,000 distinct CDR3 sequences, roughly 12% of them present only once. Specimen: PBMCs, collected on the day of the yellow fever booster vaccination. All receptors derive from a man aged 25-40 years who received the YFV17D yellow fever vaccine.

This clonotype occurred a few times. The rearrangement uses TRBV25-1 and TRBJ2-1, with D perhaps matching TRBD2 (5 bases). The CDR3 covers 14 residues. V gave up 8 bases and J gave up 1 base, with 12 bases separating them. Germline CDR1 is MGHDK and CDR2 is SYGVNS. The CDR3 nucleotides are TGTGCCAGCCTTCGGGGAGAGTCCTACAATGAGCAGTTCTTC. Protein: CASLRGESYNEQFF.

This clonotype has a count of ten or more. The V call is TRBV5-1, the J call TRBJ2-5, with unresolved D. CDR3 size: 13 residues. With 0 bases removed from V and 1 base from J, the gap between germline ends came to 4 bases. Germline CDR1 and CDR2: SGHRS and YFSETQ. The CDR3 region has the DNA TGCGCCAGCAGCTTGGGGGCCCAAGAGACCCAGTACTTC. Protein product: CASSLGAQETQYF. Complete variable domain (other parts from reference TRBV5-1 and TRBJ2-5): KAGVTQTPRYLIKTRGQQVTLSCSPISGHRSVSWYQQTPGQGLQFLFEYFSETQRNKGNFPGRFSGRQFSNSRSEMNVSTLELGDSALYLCASSLGAQETQYFGPGTRLLVL.

This clonotype turned up a few times. This sequence joins TRBV19 and TRBJ1-5, with a weak D call TRBD1 (6 bases). V gave up 6 bases and J gave up 4 bases, with 22 bases separating them. Germline assignment: CDR1 LNHDA and CDR2 SQIVND (reference sequence). The CDR3 consists of 17 residues. The CDR3 DNA reads TGTGCCAGTAGCCGCGCCCCAGGCAGGGGCGCTAATCAGCCCCAGCATTTT. Protein sequence: CASSRAPGRGANQPQHF.

The table lists this clonotype with a few counts. This CDR3 reads CSVGDRGTEAFF. The CDR3, as DNA: TGCAGCGTTGGGGACAGGGGGACTGAAGCTTTCTTT. The chain recombines TRBV29-1 with TRBJ1-1, with TRBD1 matching 11 bases. The CDR3 has 12 residues. From germline, CDR1 is SQVTM and CDR2 ANQGSEA. Trimming removed 4 bases from V and 5 bases from J; junction bases left unmatched: 0.

This clonotype was counted ten times or more. The rearrangement joins TRBV7-2 to TRBJ1-5; D uncertain. Germline CDR1 reads SGHTA; CDR2 reads FQGNSA. The CDR3 extends over 15 amino acids. Trimming left V 5 bases short and J 0 bases short, with 11 bases between. The CDR3 spells CASSIDYYSNQPQHF. The CDR3 coding sequence is TGTGCCAGCAGCATCGACTATTATAGCAATCAGCCCCAGCATTTT.

In its sample, this clonotype was seen a few times. The chain carries TRBV7-2 and TRBJ1-2; 7 nucleotides match TRBD1. J lost 7 bases, V lost 4 bases, and 9 bases had no gene match. The CDR3 extends over 14 amino acids. Germline CDR1 reads SGHTA; CDR2 reads FQGNSA. The CDR3 protein is CASSSWTGLGGYTF. The CDR3 nucleotides are TGTGCCAGCAGCTCCTGGACAGGTCTGGGTGGCTACACCTTC.

In its sample, this clonotype was seen many times. V and J are TRBV5-1 and TRBJ2-7, with D tentatively TRBD1 (6 bases). Germline loops: CDR1 SGHRS, CDR2 YFSETQ. The V and J ends lost 0 bases and 6 bases respectively, with 10 bases between them. CDR3 size: 13 residues. The chain's CDR3 is CASSLGQVVEQYF. CDR3 DNA: TGCGCCAGCAGCTTGGGACAGGTCGTCGAGCAGTACTTC.

The V call is TRBV7-2, the J call TRBJ2-3; D not resolved. This CDR3 comprises 11 residues. Germline CDR1 SGHTA, CDR2 FQGNSA. The V and J ends lost 5 bases and 6 bases respectively, with 6 bases between them. DNA for the CDR3: TGTGCCAGCAGCAGGTGGGATACGCAGTATTTT. The encoded protein is CASSRWDTQYF. Full variable domain (outside the CDR3, taken from reference TRBV7-2 and TRBJ2-3): GAGVSQSPSNKVTEKGKDVELRCDPISGHTALYWYRQSLGQGLEFLIYFQGNSAPDKSGLPSDRFSAERTGGSVSTLTIQRTQQEDSAVYLCASSRWDTQYFGPGTRLTVL.

This clonotype showed up just a few times. This rearrangement joins TRBV20-1 to TRBJ1-5; no definite D call. Trimming removed 6 bases from V and 4 bases from J, with 4 bases in between. CDR1 is DFQATT and CDR2 is SNEGSKA in the germline V gene (reference sequence). The CDR3 is 10 residues long. The CDR3 region is CSAGNQPQHF. The CDR3 DNA reads TGCAGTGCCGGGAATCAGCCCCAGCATTTT.

The V and J genes are TRBV28 and TRBJ1-5; maybe TRBD1 (5 bases). This CDR3 is built from 11 residues. The germline V gene encodes CDR1 MDHEN and CDR2 SYDVKM. The V end was cut by 6 bases, the J end by 5 bases, with 5 bases between. The CDR3 spells CASSRDQPQHF. Written as DNA, the CDR3 is TGTGCCAGCAGCAGGGATCAGCCCCAGCATTTT.

This chain uses TRBV20-1 with TRBJ2-5, with D possibly matching TRBD1 (6 bases). The CDR3 has 16 residues. The V gene lost 3 bases and the J gene lost 4 bases, with 21 bases spanning the gap. Germline values: CDR1 DFQATT, CDR2 SNEGSKA (reference sequence). The CDR3: CSARAEHGTSRETQYF. CDR3 DNA: TGCAGTGCTAGGGCCGAACACGGGACAAGTCGAGAGACCCAGTACTTC.

This clonotype turned up a few times. This sequence joins TRBV7-2 and TRBJ2-3; tentatively, D is TRBD2 (5 bases). Germline V CDR1 and CDR2: SGHTA, FQGNSA. Trimming left V 1 base short and J 6 bases short, with 14 bases between. The CDR3 has 15 amino acids. CDR3 sequence (DNA): TGTGCCAGCAGCTTAGGCGGCTCTCCGGGGGATACGCAGTATTTT. Translating gives CASSLGGSPGDTQYF.

As to this clonotype: A read error may be the cause here, since a much bigger clone is one base away. The V call is TRBV9, the J call TRBJ2-2, with 9 bases that match TRBD1. V shed 3 bases, J shed 3 bases, and the junction held 0 bases outside the gene matches. From germline, CDR1 is SGDLS and CDR2 YYNGEE. CDR3 length: 14 residues. As DNA, the CDR3 is TGTGCCAGCAGCGGGACAGGGGACACCGGGGAGCTGTTTTTT. The encoded protein is CASSGTGDTGELFF. Supplemented by reference TRBV9 and TRBJ2-2, the full variable domain reads DSGVTQTPKHLITATGQRVTLRCSPRSGDLSVYWYQQSLDQGLQFLIQYYNGEERAKGNILERFSAQQFPDLHSELNLSSLELGDSALYFCASSGTGDTGELFFGEGSRLTVL.

V and J are TRBV7-6 and TRBJ1-6; 8 bases are shared with TRBD1. The germline gives CDR1 SGHVS, CDR2 FNYEAQ. J was trimmed by 7 bases and V by 1 base; bases with no gene match: 6. This CDR3 is 16 amino acids long. CDR3 amino acids: CASSLGQGLENSPLHF. The CDR3 DNA is TGTGCCAGCAGCTTAGGACAGGGGTTGGAGAATTCACCCCTCCACTTT.

This clonotype showed up just a few times. V and J are TRBV20-1 and TRBJ2-3, with 9 nucleotides matching TRBD1. This CDR3 comprises 15 residues. Germline V lookup: CDR1 DFQATT, CDR2 SNEGSKA (reference sequence). V lost 3 bases to trimming and J lost 2 bases; unmatched junction nucleotides: 6. The CDR3 protein is CSASQGQGYTDTQYF. Written as DNA, the CDR3 is TGCAGTGCTAGCCAGGGACAGGGATACACAGATACGCAGTATTTT.

This clonotype was detected only a few times. The V gene is TRBV28, the J gene TRBJ1-3, with D perhaps matching TRBD1 (6 bases). V gave up 5 bases and J gave up 2 bases, with 16 bases separating them. Looked up from germline, CDR1 is MDHEN and CDR2 is SYDVKM. The CDR3 is made up of 16 amino acids. DNA of the CDR3: TGTGCCAGCAGTCTTTTGTGGGACACGGCTGGAAACACCATATATTTT. Translation gives CASSLLWDTAGNTIYF.

In nucleotides, the CDR3 is TGTGCCAGCAGTCCATTCCCCCCGGGTCCCTACGAGCAGTACTTC. Its protein product is CASSPFPPGPYEQYF. The rearrangement uses TRBV6-1 and TRBJ2-7, with D unresolved. From germline, CDR1 is MNHNS and CDR2 SASEGT. With 5 bases removed from V and 2 bases from J, the gap between germline ends came to 16 bases. This CDR3 has 15 amino acids.

This clonotype was observed at least ten times. V usage is TRBV11-2 and J usage is TRBJ1-6, with a tentative D call TRBD1 (6 bases). Between the trimmed V and J ends, which lost 3 bases and 9 bases, there was a span of 18 bases. The CDR3 is 16 residues long. Germline V gene lookup returns CDR1 SGHAT and CDR2 FQNNGV. CDR3 region: CASSLGSGAVISPLHF. The CDR3 region has the DNA TGTGCCAGCAGCTTGGGGTCGGGGGCGGTAATTTCACCCCTCCACTTT.

A remark on this clonotype: Germline and junction disagree at one end, which may indicate a read error. The chain links TRBV2 to TRBJ2-6, with 15 bases aligning to TRBD2. This CDR3 comprises 18 residues. Germline CDR1 SNHLY, CDR2 FYNNEI. The CDR3 here is CAISGTSGRFSGANVLTF. For the CDR3, the DNA is TGTGCCATCAGTGGGACTAGCGGGAGGTTCTCTGGGGCCAACGTCCTGACTTTC.

This clonotype was detected only a few times. The chain links TRBV19 to TRBJ2-7; the D call may be TRBD1 or TRBD2 (6 bases each). The CDR3 spans 15 residues. The ends were cut back, 5 bases at V and 1 base at J, with 15 bases in the middle. Germline V gene sequence: CDR1 LNHDA, CDR2 SQIVND (reference sequence). The CDR3 nucleotides read TGTGCCAGTAGTGGAGGGGGGATTGTATCCTACGAGCAGTACTTC. Encoded protein: CASSGGGIVSYEQYF. Full variable domain (outside the CDR3, taken from reference TRBV19 and TRBJ2-7): DGGITQSPKYLFRKEGQNVTLSCEQNLNHDAMYWYRQDPGQGLRLIYYSQIVNDFQKGDIAEGYSVSREKKESFPLTVTSAQKNPTAFYLCASSGGGIVSYEQYFGPGTRLTVT.

This clonotype was observed at least ten times. The chain carries TRBV7-9 and TRBJ1-5; D uncertain. V lost 5 bases, J lost 7 bases, and 12 bases lay in between. CDR3 size: 13 residues. Germline CDR1 and CDR2: SEHNR and FQNEAQ (reference sequence). CDR3: CASSPSGSQPQHF. The DNA for the CDR3 is TGTGCCAGCAGCCCTTCCGGCTCACAGCCCCAGCATTTT.

This clonotype has a handful of counts. V is TRBV11-2 and J is TRBJ2-1; 11 nucleotides match TRBD2. The germline V gene has CDR1 SGHAT and CDR2 FQNNGV. The CDR3 spans 15 residues. Trimming took 2 bases from V and 9 from J; bases not matched to a gene: 6. The CDR3 protein is CASSLTSGRIGEQFF. CDR3 DNA: TGTGCCAGCAGCTTAACTAGCGGGAGAATTGGTGAGCAGTTCTTC. Using reference TRBV11-2 and TRBJ2-1 for the parts outside the CDR3, the full variable domain is EAGVAQSPRYKIIEKRQSVAFWCNPISGHATLYWYQQILGQGPKLLIQFQNNGVVDDSQLPKDRFSAERLKGVDSTLKIQPAKLEDSAVYLCASSLTSGRIGEQFFGPGTRLTVL.

This clonotype was counted only a few times. The gene calls are TRBV7-2 and TRBJ1-1, with a weak D call TRBD1 (6 bases). Germline V gives CDR1 SGHTA, CDR2 FQGNSA. V was clipped by 1 base and J by 10 bases, with 22 bases between them. The CDR3 length is 16 residues. CDR3 in amino acids: CASSLGGTTTLRRAFF. In DNA, the CDR3 is TGTGCCAGCAGCTTAGGAGGGACAACCACCTTGAGGAGAGCTTTCTTT.

This clonotype was observed a handful of times. This chain links TRBV20-1 with TRBJ1-4; 10 bases align to TRBD1. CDR1 is DFQATT, CDR2 SNEGSKA, per germline (reference sequence). The CDR3 has 16 amino acids. V lost 6 bases and J lost 8; bases outside the gene matches: 15. The CDR3 DNA follows: TGCAGTGCGCCCGGGACAGGGGCCACGAGGAGAGAAAAACTGTTTTTT. Amino acid sequence: CSAPGTGATRREKLFF.

This clonotype was picked up a small number of times. The V call is TRBV20-1, the J call TRBJ2-7, with TRBD1 matching over 9 bases. The germline CDR1 and CDR2 sequences are DFQATT and SNEGSKA (reference sequence). The CDR3 length is 12 residues. The V gene end was trimmed by 6 bases and the J gene end by 4 bases; junction bases not matched to a gene: 4. CDR3 DNA sequence: TGCAGTGCGACGGACAGGGGATACGAGCAGTACTTC. Translating it yields CSATDRGYEQYF.

CDR3: CASSLGRETEAFF. CDR3 DNA sequence: TGTGCCAGCAGCCTGGGCAGGGAGACTGAAGCTTTCTTT. This chain joins TRBV7-9 and TRBJ1-1; a weak D match, TRBD1 (5 bases). Germline assignment: CDR1 SEHNR and CDR2 FQNEAQ (reference sequence). CDR3 length equals 13 residues. With 5 bases removed from V and 5 bases from J, the gap between germline ends came to 12 bases.

This clonotype has a handful of counts. The V gene is TRBV5-4, the J gene TRBJ1-2; TRBD1 might be the D (5 bases). This CDR3 has 13 residues. Germline CDR1 reads SGHNT; CDR2 reads YYREEE (reference sequence). V was pared by 5 bases and J by 4 bases, with 12 bases between. As DNA, the CDR3 is TGTGCCAGCAGACAGGACCCACCCTATGGCTACACCTTC. Residues: CASRQDPPYGYTF.

V usage is TRBV7-1 and J usage is TRBJ2-1; weak D call: TRBD2 (6 bases). TRBV7-1 is designated an ORF whose function remains uncertain. Trimming left V 3 bases short and J 4 bases short, with 34 bases between. This CDR3 is 22 amino acids long. This chain's CDR3 is CASSSPRAGDPGRSTGYNEQFF. The CDR3 region has the DNA TGTGCCAGCAGCTCCCCGCGAGCGGGTGACCCAGGAAGGAGTACGGGGTACAATGAGCAGTTCTTC.

This clonotype was counted many times. This chain uses TRBV27 with TRBJ2-3; TRBD2 is a possible D gene (5 bases). Germline V gene data show CDR1 as MNHEY and CDR2 as SMNVEV (reference sequence). V was cut by 5 bases and J by 2 bases, with 17 bases left in between. The CDR3 loop spans 16 amino acids. The CDR3 DNA is TGTGCCAGCAGTCGTGGACTTCTCGAAACCACAGATACGCAGTATTTT. This encodes CASSRGLLETTDTQYF.

This clonotype came up a few times. The chain carries TRBV5-1 and TRBJ2-3; D unclear. Germline-derived CDR1 and CDR2 are SGHRS and YFSETQ. V lost 0 bases and J lost 5, with 13 bases in between. CDR3 length equals 15 residues. The DNA for the CDR3 is TGCGCCAGCAGCTTGGACATCAAGCCGGGAGATACGCAGTATTTT. It translates to CASSLDIKPGDTQYF.

This clonotype was seen a few times. In DNA, the CDR3 is TGTGCCAGCAGTTACGGGGGGGAGGCAGCACTTCAAGAGACCCAGTACTTC. Translated: CASSYGGEAALQETQYF. The chain joins TRBV6-5 to TRBJ2-5; 7 bases map to TRBD2. The V gene's germline CDR1 is MNHEY and CDR2 SVGAGI. This CDR3 comprises 17 residues. The J segment lost 2 bases and the V segment lost 2 bases, leaving 11 bases of the junction unmatched.